This TCR beta chain was found in a study of shared clonotypes between healthy human individuals. For the study at large: The donors, a couple of women and a few men, were aged 18 to 49. Study-wide findings and caveats: Some naive CD4 clonotypes, 4% to 6%, turned up in common across a few donors. Among donors, the sharing of clonotypes was expected to be influenced by sequencing depth.

Only CD45RO-negative cells positively selected for CCR7 counted as naive CD8 cells, so terminally differentiated effector memory CD45RA+ cells were excluded. The protocol was immunoSEQ multiplex PCR, while the TCRdb copy is restricted to in-frame clones and leaves out a portion. The sample lists approximately 810,000 clones, nearly 95% occurring once. The CDR3 has 14 residues. On this clone itself: The antigen is unknown.

The chain carries TRBV21-1 and TRBJ1-1. TRBV21-1 is a listed pseudogene. The clonotype originates from a man aged 25-40 years in good health. The source material was naive CD8+ T cells sorted from blood. CDR3 residues: CASSKVFAHTEAFF. CDR3 DNA sequence: TGTGCCAGCAGCAAAGTCTTTGCTCACACTGAAGCTTTCTTT.